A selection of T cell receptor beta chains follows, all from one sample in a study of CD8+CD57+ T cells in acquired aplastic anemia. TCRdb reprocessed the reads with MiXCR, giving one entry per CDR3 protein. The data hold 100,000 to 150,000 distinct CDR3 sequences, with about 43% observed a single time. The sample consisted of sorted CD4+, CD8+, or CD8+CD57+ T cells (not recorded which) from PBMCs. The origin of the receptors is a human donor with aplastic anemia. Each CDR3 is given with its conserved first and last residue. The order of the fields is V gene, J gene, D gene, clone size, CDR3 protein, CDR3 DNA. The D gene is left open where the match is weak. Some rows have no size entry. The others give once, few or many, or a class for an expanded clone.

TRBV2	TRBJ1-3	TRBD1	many	CASRGQAVSGNTIYF	TGTGCCAGCAGGGGACAGGCCGTCTCTGGAAACACCATATATTTT
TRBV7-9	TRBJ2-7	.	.	CASSSDNTPYERYF	TGTGCCAGCAGCTCAGACAATACTCCGTACGAGCGGTACTTC
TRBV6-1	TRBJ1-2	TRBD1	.	CASGGTGDDYGYTF	TGTGCCAGCGGTGGGACAGGCGATGACTATGGCTACACCTTC
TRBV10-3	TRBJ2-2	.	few	CAISQELNTGELFF	TGTGCCATCAGCCAGGAGCTAAACACCGGGGAGCTGTTTTTT
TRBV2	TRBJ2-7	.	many	CASSDPGRVAYEQYF	TGTGCCAGCAGTGACCCAGGGCGAGTCGCCTACGAGCAGTACTTC
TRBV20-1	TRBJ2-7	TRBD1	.	CSASSGQGSEQYF	TGCAGTGCTAGCTCGGGACAGGGCTCCGAGCAGTACTTC
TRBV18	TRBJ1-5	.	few	CASSLGHSNQPQHF	TGTGCCAGCTCACTGGGACATAGCAATCAGCCCCAGCATTTT
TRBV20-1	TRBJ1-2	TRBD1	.	CSAREDRVYWNYGYTF	TGCAGTGCTAGGGAGGACAGGGTATATTGGAACTATGGCTACACCTTC
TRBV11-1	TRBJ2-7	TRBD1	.	CASSSGQGRKSYEQYF	TGTGCCAGCAGCTCAGGACAGGGCCGCAAATCCTACGAGCAGTACTTC
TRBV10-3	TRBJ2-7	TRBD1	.	CAISPRTGSNEQYF	TGTGCCATCAGCCCCAGGACAGGGAGCAACGAGCAGTACTTC
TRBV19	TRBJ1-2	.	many	CASSPLTPSQEKIFPRGYTF	TGTGCCAGTAGTCCTTTGACACCCAGTCAGGAGAAGATTTTCCCTCGTGGCTACACCTTC
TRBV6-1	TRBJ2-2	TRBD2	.	CASTEGGGANTGELFF	TGTGCCAGCACCGAGGGCGGGGGGGCGAACACCGGGGAGCTGTTTTTT
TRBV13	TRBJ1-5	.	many	CASSFYGQPQHF	TGTGCCAGCAGCTTTTATGGCCAGCCCCAGCATTTT
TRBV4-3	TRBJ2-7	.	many	CASSQDLRGPYEQYF	TGCGCCAGCAGCCAAGATCTGCGCGGTCCCTACGAGCAGTACTTC
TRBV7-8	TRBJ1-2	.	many	CASSLAGGRGKGYGYTF	TGTGCCAGCAGCTTAGCGGGGGGCAGGGGTAAAGGCTATGGCTACACCTTC
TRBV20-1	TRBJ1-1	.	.	CSARGGANTEAFF	TGCAGTGCTAGAGGGGGGGCGAACACTGAAGCTTTCTTT
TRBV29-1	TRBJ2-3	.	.	CSAPPRSRGADTQYF	TGCAGTGCTCCACCCCGAAGTAGGGGCGCAGATACGCAGTATTTT
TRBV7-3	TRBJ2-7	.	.	CASRGFGVSIYEQYF	TGTGCCAGCCGGGGATTTGGAGTATCTATCTACGAGCAGTACTTC
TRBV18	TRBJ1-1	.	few	CASSPKGNTEAFF	TGTGCCAGCTCACCCAAGGGAAACACTGAAGCTTTCTTT
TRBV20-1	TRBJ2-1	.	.	CSARDPRGGSEQFF	TGCAGTGCTAGAGATCCGAGGGGGGGAAGTGAGCAGTTCTTC
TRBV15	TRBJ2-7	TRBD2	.	CATSSPPGLAGDEQYF	TGTGCCACCAGCAGCCCCCCGGGACTAGCGGGGGACGAGCAGTACTTC
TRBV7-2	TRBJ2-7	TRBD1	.	CASSLDGTAIRF	TGTGCCAGCAGCTTAGATGGGACAGCCATACGCTTC
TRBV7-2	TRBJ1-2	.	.	CASLGVNNYGYTF	TGTGCCAGCCTGGGGGTAAACAACTATGGCTACACCTTC
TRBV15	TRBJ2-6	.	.	CATSRDTGSGASVLTF	TGTGCCACCAGCAGAGATACCGGCTCTGGGGCCAGCGTCCTGACCTTC
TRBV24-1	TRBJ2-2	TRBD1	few	CATSDSGQDTGELFF	TGTGCCACCAGTGATTCGGGACAGGACACCGGGGAGCTGTTTTTT
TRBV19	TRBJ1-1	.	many	CASSTNRAGTEAFF	TGTGCCAGTAGTACAAACAGGGCTGGGACTGAAGCTTTCTTT
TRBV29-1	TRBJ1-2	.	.	CSVERTVNYGYTF	TGCAGCGTTGAACGGACAGTTAACTATGGCTACACCTTC
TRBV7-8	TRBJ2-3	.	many	CASSLDGPTSDTQYF	TGTGCCAGCAGCTTAGACGGACCCACCTCAGATACGCAGTATTTT
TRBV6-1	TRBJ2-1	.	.	CASLPFGGHKQFF	TGTGCCAGCCTCCCCTTTGGGGGGCATAAGCAGTTCTTC
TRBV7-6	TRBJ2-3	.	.	CASSLGEADTQYF	TGTGCCAGCAGCTTAGGGGAAGCAGATACGCAGTATTTT
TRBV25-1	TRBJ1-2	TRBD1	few	CASSEEGQALYGYTF	TGTGCCAGCAGTGAAGAGGGACAGGCGCTTTATGGCTACACCTTC
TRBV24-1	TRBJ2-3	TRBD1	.	CATEDRGREDTQYF	TGTGCCACCGAGGACAGGGGGCGCGAAGATACGCAGTATTTT
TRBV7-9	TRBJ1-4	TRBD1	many	CASSQGQGVEKLFF	TGTGCCAGCAGCCAGGGACAGGGGGTTGAAAAACTGTTTTTT
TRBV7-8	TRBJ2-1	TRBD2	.	CASSLFGGANNEQSF	TGTGCCAGCAGCTTATTCGGGGGGGCCAACAATGAGCAGTCCTTC
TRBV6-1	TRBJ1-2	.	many	CASTPDQGYGYTF	TGTGCCAGCACCCCCGATCAGGGATATGGCTACACCTTC
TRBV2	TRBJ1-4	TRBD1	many	CASRGGQGTRNEKLFF	TGTGCCAGCAGGGGGGGACAGGGGACCCGGAATGAAAAACTGTTTTTT
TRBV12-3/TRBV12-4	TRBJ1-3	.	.	CASRLAGAGNTIYF	TGTGCCAGCAGGCTGGCCGGGGCTGGAAACACCATATATTTT
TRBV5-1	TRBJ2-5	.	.	CASSFVADNQETQYF	TGCGCCAGCAGCTTCGTGGCAGACAACCAAGAGACCCAGTACTTC
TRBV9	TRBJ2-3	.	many	CASARHIVTDTQYF	TGTGCCAGCGCTAGGCATATTGTCACAGATACGCAGTATTTT
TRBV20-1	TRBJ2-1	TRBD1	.	CSASTGGSYNEQFF	TGCAGTGCTAGTACAGGGGGCTCCTACAATGAGCAGTTCTTC
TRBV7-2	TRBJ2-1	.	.	CASSLLGIEQFF	TGTGCCAGCAGCCTATTGGGCATCGAGCAGTTCTTC